This TCR beta chain was identified during a study of blood T cells in healthy people across ages. The wider study: About one barcoded beta molecule per two T cells came from capture by template switching. Study results and caveats: Naive T cell percentage showed a strong correlation with TCR beta diversity. Expanded clonotype shifts may have been confounded, as the donors had an unknown CMV status.

Using a J-beta primer mix together with a sample-barcoded 5' primer, a second PCR was run for about 7 to 12 cycles. A 12-random-nucleotide template-switch adaptor tagged each cDNA molecule. TCRdb used MiXCR to reprocess the 5' RACE reads, holding one entry per CDR3 protein. The profile covers some 1.5 million distinct CDR3 sequences, with about 28% appearing a single time and 6.5% to 8.5% taken by the ten largest. This clonotype was counted a few times. Its antigen remains unknown. Unmatched junction bases numbered 2, after V lost 4 bases and J lost 1 base. The CDR3 has 15 residues. CDR1 SGHRS and CDR2 YFSETQ come from the germline V gene.

The sample comprised blood. The source of this sequence is a woman aged 25-40 years in good health. The rearrangement uses TRBV5-1 and TRBJ2-5; TRBD2 aligns across 12 bases. CDR3 region: CASSMTSGGQETQYF. Here the CDR3 DNA reads TGCGCCAGCAGCATGACTAGCGGGGGCCAAGAGACCCAGTACTTC.